This T cell receptor (beta chain) was recovered during a study of neoadjuvant anti-PD-1 for oral cavity cancer. Clones were sequenced by immunoSEQ multiplex PCR, and TCRdb holds only the in-frame ones, with some missing. Of approximately 67,000 clones listed, around 80% were seen once; the top ten hold roughly 3.5%. Sequenced material: PBMCs, taken before nivolumab (anti-PD-1) treatment. The TCR comes from a person aged 40-85 years with oral cavity squamous cell carcinoma.

CDR3 amino acids: CASSYGAGAEAFF. CDR3 coding DNA: TGTGCCAGCAGTTACGGTGCCGGGGCTGAAGCTTTCTTT. V usage is TRBV11-2 and J usage is TRBJ1-1; D is uncertain. CDR3 length: 13 residues. Trimming removed 6 bases from V and 6 bases from J, with 14 bases in between. Germline values: CDR1 SGHAT, CDR2 FQNNGV.